Listed below are T cell receptor beta chains from one sample, sequenced in a study of cytomegalovirus exposure and HLA in healthy donors. Profiling relied on immunoSEQ multiplex PCR, and the TCRdb table lists in-frame clones only, not all of them. The sample includes around 200,000 clones, about four fifths of them seen just once. The sample consisted of PBMCs. All receptors derive from a woman aged 18-29 years in good health and CMV-seropositive. The CDR3 runs from the conserved cysteine through the conserved F or W. Only part of the rows carry a size: once, few, many, or a class if the clone is expanded.

J gene	CDR3 length	V gene	clone size	CDR3 protein
TRBJ1-3	17	TRBV4-1	-	CASSQDMPRYSGNTIYF
TRBJ2-5	15	TRBV25-1	-	CASSRFSGGVETQYF
TRBJ2-1	15	TRBV19	-	CASSMGRNVYNEQFF
TRBJ2-3	16	TRBV6-1	-	CASSEARTSGTDTQYF
TRBJ1-5	16	TRBV27	-	CARPAVDTRDNQPQHF
TRBJ2-5	13	TRBV2	-	CASSEALTQTQYF
TRBJ2-3	15	TRBV5-4	-	CASSYSGGSTDTQYF
TRBJ2-5	15	TRBV5-4	many	CASSPRTGGIETQYF
TRBJ2-5	15	TRBV4-3	once	CASSQDTSGSETQYF
TRBJ1-2	12	TRBV9	-	CASSDRVGGYTF
TRBJ1-2	13	TRBV7-9	-	CASSLGTDMGYTF
TRBJ2-3	14	TRBV7-8	-	CASSFGTRTDTQYF
TRBJ2-7	13	TRBV28	-	CASSWVGGNEQYF
TRBJ2-7	16	TRBV19	once	CASSPTGTGLSYEQYF
TRBJ2-2	17	TRBV10-2	-	CASRAGTSGGNTGELFF
TRBJ1-2	16	TRBV15	-	CATSTTPGQGSFGYTF
TRBJ1-2	14	TRBV2	-	CASSEALIGAGYTF
TRBJ1-3	14	TRBV5-6	-	CASSLAGAGNTIYF
TRBJ1-1	16	TRBV15	-	CATSRDPAGVNTEAFF
TRBJ2-1	15	TRBV9	-	CASSPYGTGVYEQFF
TRBJ2-3	15	TRBV7-8	-	CASSLTAGYTDTQYF
TRBJ1-1	15	TRBV9	-	CASSTGQGGDTEAFF
TRBJ1-2	13	TRBV6-1	-	CASSKQTNYGYTF
TRBJ1-3	14	TRBV12-5	once	CASGPRTGENTIYF
TRBJ2-7	15	TRBV6-1	-	CASSVDRLSSYEQYF
TRBJ2-7	14	TRBV6-1	few	CASSLNRGSYEQYF
TRBJ2-7	15	TRBV4-3	-	CASSQDLDRGPEQYF
TRBJ2-7	14	TRBV9	-	CASSVGTSGTEQYF
TRBJ1-4	16	TRBV18	-	CASSPSRDSSNEKLFF
TRBJ1-2	15	TRBV9	-	CASSPRGAQLLGYTF
TRBJ2-7	13	TRBV28	-	CASGTGTSYEQYF
TRBJ2-2	15	TRBV6-5	-	CASSRDRGFTGELFF
TRBJ2-6	15	TRBV4-1	-	CASSEWSSGANVLTF
TRBJ2-1	16	TRBV2	-	CASGGLAGPRANEQFF
TRBJ1-1	16	TRBV12-2	-	CASRLAGQGSWTEAFF
TRBJ1-1	18	TRBV7-2	-	CASSLDRDRGVYGTEAFF
TRBJ1-5	15	TRBV18	-	CASSPQGQAGQPQHF